This record concerns one TCR beta chain sequence. Unsorted samples used approximately 87 million PBMCs for genomic DNA. Trimming cost V 7 bases and J 7 bases; bases outside gene matches: 12. This CDR3 has 14 residues. Per the germline V gene, CDR1 is SNHLY and CDR2 is FYNNEI. The data were taken from a study of shared clonotypes between healthy human individuals. Data came from immunoSEQ multiplex PCR; TCRdb stores just in-frame clones and leaves some out. Altogether hundreds of thousands of clones are present, around 75% being singletons, with the ten largest covering approximately 13%. The TCR sequence derives from a woman aged 40-49 years in good health. Some clones in this sample may be carry-over from other donors' samples. Source material: PBMCs. This chain links TRBV2 with TRBJ1-1; 7 nucleotides agree with TRBD1. CDR3 nucleotide sequence: TGTGCCAGCAAGACCACAGGGGCCCCCCGTGAAGCTTTCTTT. Translated, it gives CASKTTGAPREAFF. Variable domain in full (rest from reference TRBV2 and TRBJ1-1): EPEVTQTPSHQVTQMGQEVILRCVPISNHLYFYWYRQILGQKVEFLVSFYNNEISEKSEIFDDQFSVERPDGSNFTLKIRSTKLEDSAMYFCASKTTGAPREAFFGQGTRLTVV.